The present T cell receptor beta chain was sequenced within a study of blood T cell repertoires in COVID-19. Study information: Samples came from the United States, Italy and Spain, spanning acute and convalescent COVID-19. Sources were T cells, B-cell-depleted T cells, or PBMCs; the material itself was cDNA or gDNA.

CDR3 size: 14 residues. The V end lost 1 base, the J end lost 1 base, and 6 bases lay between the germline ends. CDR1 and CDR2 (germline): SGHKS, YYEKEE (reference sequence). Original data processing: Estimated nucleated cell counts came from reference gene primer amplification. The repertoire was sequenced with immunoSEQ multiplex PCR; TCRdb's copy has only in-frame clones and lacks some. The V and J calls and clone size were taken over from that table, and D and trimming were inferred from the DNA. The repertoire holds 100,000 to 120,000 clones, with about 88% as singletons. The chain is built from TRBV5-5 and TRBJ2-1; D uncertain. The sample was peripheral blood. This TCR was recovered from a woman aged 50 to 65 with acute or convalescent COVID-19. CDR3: CASSLLPSYNEQFF. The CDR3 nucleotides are TGTGCCAGCAGCTTGCTACCATCCTACAATGAGCAGTTCTTC. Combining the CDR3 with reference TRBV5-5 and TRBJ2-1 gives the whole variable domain DAGVTQSPTHLIKTRGQQVTLRCSPISGHKSVSWYQQVLGQGPQFIFQYYEKEERGRGNFPDRFSARQFPNYSSELNVNALLLGDSALYLCASSLLPSYNEQFFGPGTRLTVL.